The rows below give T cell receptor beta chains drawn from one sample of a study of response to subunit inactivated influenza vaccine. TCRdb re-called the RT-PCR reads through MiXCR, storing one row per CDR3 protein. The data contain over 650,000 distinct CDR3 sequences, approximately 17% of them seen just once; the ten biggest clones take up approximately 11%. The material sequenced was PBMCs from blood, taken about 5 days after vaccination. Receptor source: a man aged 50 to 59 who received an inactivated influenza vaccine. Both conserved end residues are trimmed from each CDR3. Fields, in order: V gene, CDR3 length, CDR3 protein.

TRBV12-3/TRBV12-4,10,ASSTTGRERA
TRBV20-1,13,SAREGTSGYNEQF
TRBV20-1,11,SASGGARDTQY
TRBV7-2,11,ASSLRRAAEQY
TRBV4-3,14,ASSQGSEWRGGELF
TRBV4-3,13,ASSQTRTDYYEQY
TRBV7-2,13,ASSLVTAYTDTQY
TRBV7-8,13,ASSNPERGVYGYT
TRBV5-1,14,ASSLVVRLSTDTQY
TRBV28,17,ASSSIGQGSLAGANVLT
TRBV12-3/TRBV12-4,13,ASSLNRRANYGYT